This TCR beta chain is drawn from a study of identical twins. Study results and limitations: Out-of-frame TCR alpha sharing in monozygotic twins exceeded recombination model predictions. In beta out-of-frame sequences, the excess sharing between twins was weaker.

CDR1 and CDR2 (germline): SQVTM, ANQGSEA. The CDR3 loop spans 16 amino acids. Trimming removed 5 bases from V and 13 bases from J, with 30 bases in between. The donors were all healthy and Caucasian. A template switching step contributed a universal primer site, while unique molecular identifiers were present in the cDNA. A single record per CDR3 protein comes from TCRdb applying MiXCR to the 5' RACE reads. The sample lists 1.5 million to 2 million distinct CDR3 sequences; about 32% were seen once. Concerning this clonotype itself: Its antigen is unknown.

V and J are TRBV29-1 and TRBJ2-1; D is possibly TRBD1 or TRBD2 (6 bases each). The receptor was isolated from a newborn girl in good health. What was sequenced was cord blood. In DNA form, the CDR3 reads TGCAGCGTTAGGTTAAGTTACAGGGTAAGGGAGGAGACCCAGTTCTTC. Protein product: CSVRLSYRVREETQFF.